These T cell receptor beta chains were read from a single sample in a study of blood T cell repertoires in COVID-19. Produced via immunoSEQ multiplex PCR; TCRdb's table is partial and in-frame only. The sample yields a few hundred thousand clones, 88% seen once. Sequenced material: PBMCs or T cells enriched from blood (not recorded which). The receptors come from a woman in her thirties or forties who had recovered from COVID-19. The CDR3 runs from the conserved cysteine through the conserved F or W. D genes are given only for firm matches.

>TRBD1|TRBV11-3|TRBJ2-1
CASSLITGGSYNEQFF
TGTGCCAGCAGCTTAATTACAGGGGGCTCCTACAATGAGCAGTTCTTC
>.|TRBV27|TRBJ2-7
CASSPRYARRSYEQYF
TGTGCCAGCAGCCCTAGGTACGCGCGGCGATCCTACGAGCAGTACTTC
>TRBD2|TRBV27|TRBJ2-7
CGSGRLYEQYF
TGCGGTAGCGGGAGGCTATACGAGCAGTACTTC
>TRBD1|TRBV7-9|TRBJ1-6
CASSRGTVYNSPLHF
TGTGCCAGCAGCCGGGGGACAGTATATAATTCACCCCTCCACTTT
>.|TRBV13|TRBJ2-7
CASSFGTAPYEQYF
TGTGCCAGCAGCTTCGGGACTGCTCCCTACGAGCAGTACTTC
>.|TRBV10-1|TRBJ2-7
CASSGLGRNEQYF
TGCGCCAGCAGTGGCCTCGGCAGGAACGAGCAGTACTTC
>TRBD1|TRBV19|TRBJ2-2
CASSRDRVGKTGELFF
TGTGCCAGTAGTAGGGACAGGGTTGGTAAGACCGGGGAGCTGTTTTTT
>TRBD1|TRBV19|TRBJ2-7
CASSAPGTAYEQYF
TGTGCCAGTAGTGCGCCCGGGACAGCCTACGAGCAGTACTTC
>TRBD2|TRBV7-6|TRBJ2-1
CASSLAGTSGYNEQFF
TGTGCCAGCAGCTTAGCCGGGACTAGCGGTTACAATGAGCAGTTCTTC
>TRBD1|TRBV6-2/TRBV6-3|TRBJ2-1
CASSTLMGTVSYNEQFF
TGTGCCAGCAGTACTCTCATGGGGACAGTCTCCTACAATGAGCAGTTCTTC
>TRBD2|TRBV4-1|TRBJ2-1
CASSQDIASGNNEQFF
TGCGCCAGCAGCCAAGATATAGCTAGCGGGAATAATGAGCAGTTCTTC
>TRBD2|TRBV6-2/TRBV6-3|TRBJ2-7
CASSYSRGRVVEQYF
TGTGCCAGCAGTTACTCTCGCGGGAGGGTAGTCGAGCAGTACTTC
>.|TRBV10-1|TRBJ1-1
CASRDGTSNTEAFF
TGCGCCAGCAGAGACGGGACATCAAACACTGAAGCTTTCTTT
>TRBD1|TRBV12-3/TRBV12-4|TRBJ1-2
CASSPGQVYGYTF
TGTGCCAGCAGTCCGGGACAGGTCTATGGCTACACCTTC
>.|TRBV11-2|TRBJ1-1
CASSLELQGLNTEAFF
TGTGCCAGCAGCTTAGAATTGCAGGGCCTGAACACTGAAGCTTTCTTT
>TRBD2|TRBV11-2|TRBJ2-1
CASSLVAGAYNEQFF
TGTGCCAGCAGCTTAGTAGCGGGAGCCTACAATGAGCAGTTCTTC
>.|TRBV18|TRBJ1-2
CASSPIHRGAGGYTF
TGTGCCAGCTCACCAATCCATCGGGGGGCTGGGGGCTACACCTTC
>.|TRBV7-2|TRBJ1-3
CASSLVSGSGNTIYF
TGTGCCAGCAGCTTAGTGTCAGGGTCCGGAAACACCATATATTTT
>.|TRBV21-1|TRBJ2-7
CASSKSIGSRGSYEQYF
TGTGCCAGCAGCAAGTCGATCGGCTCCCGAGGATCCTACGAGCAGTACTTC
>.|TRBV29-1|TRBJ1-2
CSSEADNGYTF
TGCAGCTCCGAGGCCGATAATGGCTACACCTTC
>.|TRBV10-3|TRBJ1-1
CAIRVLGTSGTEAFF
TGTGCCATCAGGGTATTAGGGACATCGGGCACTGAAGCTTTCTTT
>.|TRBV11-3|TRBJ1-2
CASSLGADGYTF
TGTGCCAGCAGCTTAGGGGCAGATGGCTACACCTTC